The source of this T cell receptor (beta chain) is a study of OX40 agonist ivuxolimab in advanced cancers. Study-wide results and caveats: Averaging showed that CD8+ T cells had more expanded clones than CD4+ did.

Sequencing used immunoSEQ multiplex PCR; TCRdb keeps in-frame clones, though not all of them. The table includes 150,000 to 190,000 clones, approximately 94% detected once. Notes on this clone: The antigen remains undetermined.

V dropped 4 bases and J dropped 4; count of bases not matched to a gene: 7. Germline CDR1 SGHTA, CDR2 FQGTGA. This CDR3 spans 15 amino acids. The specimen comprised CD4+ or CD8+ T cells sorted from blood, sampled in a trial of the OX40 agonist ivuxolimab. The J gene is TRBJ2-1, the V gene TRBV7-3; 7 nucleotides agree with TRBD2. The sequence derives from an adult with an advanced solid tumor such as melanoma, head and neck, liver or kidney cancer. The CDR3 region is CASSSLSGAYNEQFF. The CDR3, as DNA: TGTGCCAGCAGCTCCCTGAGCGGGGCGTACAATGAGCAGTTCTTC.